The clone carrying this TCR beta chain showed up just a few times. Antigen: not known. V lost 2 bases, J lost 3 bases, and 14 bases lay in between. The V gene's germline CDR1 is SEHNR and CDR2 FQNEAQ (reference sequence). The CDR3 covers 16 residues. In TCRdb, the 5' RACE reads were re-called with MiXCR into one record per CDR3 protein. The sample lists 690,000 or so distinct CDR3 sequences, roughly 8% occurring once. Every one of the donors was a healthy Caucasian. The data belong to a study of identical twins. Whole-study findings and limits: Researchers reported weaker excess twin sharing in beta out-of-frame sequences. The authors drew conclusions from cross-sectional statistical analysis rather than following the same donors. Among out-of-frame alpha sequences shared by twins, low generation probability occurred in excess.

The same sample was also used in a study of yellow fever vaccine responses in identical twins.

The specimen was PBMCs. This sequence originates from a woman younger than 30 in good health. V usage is TRBV7-9 and J usage is TRBJ2-1; D is tentatively TRBD1 or TRBD2 (5 bases each). CDR3 sequence reads: CASSLTRVRGYNEQFF. The CDR3, as DNA: TGTGCCAGCAGCTTAACAAGGGTGAGGGGCTACAATGAGCAGTTCTTC.